The 3 T cell receptor beta chains presented below share a single source sample, sequenced in a study of response to subunit inactivated influenza vaccine. TCRdb called the RT-PCR reads again in MiXCR, with one record for every CDR3 protein. The sample consists of about 650,000 distinct CDR3 sequences, 14% of them appearing once. Material: PBMCs from blood, obtained 14 to 15 days before vaccination. The source of these receptors is a man in his forties or fifties who received an inactivated influenza vaccine.

This chain connects TRBV7-9 to TRBJ2-1; D is possibly TRBD2 (5 bases). Germline assignment: CDR1 SEHNR and CDR2 FQNEAQ (reference sequence). V gave up 1 base and J gave up 12 bases, with 13 bases separating them. This CDR3 contains 13 residues. Here the CDR3 DNA reads TGTGCCAGCAGCTTAGAGGGAGCGAGCGGGCAGTTCTTC. It is translated as CASSLEGASGQFF.

The CDR3 DNA reads as TGTGCCAGCAGCTTAGCCCTTAACCCCTACAATGAGCAGTTCTTC. This sequence encodes CASSLALNPYNEQFF. The V and J genes are TRBV11-1 and TRBJ2-1; D not resolved. Germline loops: CDR1 SGHAT, CDR2 FQDESV (reference sequence). V lost 0 bases, J lost 2 bases, and 8 bases lay in between. The CDR3 contains 15 residues.

This clonotype was picked up a small number of times. The genes are TRBV10-2 and TRBJ1-1; TRBD1 matches at 8 bases. Per germline, CDR1 WSHSY and CDR2 SAAADI. V lost 2 bases to trimming and J lost 5 bases; unmatched junction nucleotides: 13. CDR3 length: 17 amino acids. The CDR3 is CASSEPRDGRGHTEAFF. The CDR3, as DNA: TGCGCCAGCAGTGAGCCCCGGGATGGCAGGGGGCATACTGAAGCTTTCTTT.